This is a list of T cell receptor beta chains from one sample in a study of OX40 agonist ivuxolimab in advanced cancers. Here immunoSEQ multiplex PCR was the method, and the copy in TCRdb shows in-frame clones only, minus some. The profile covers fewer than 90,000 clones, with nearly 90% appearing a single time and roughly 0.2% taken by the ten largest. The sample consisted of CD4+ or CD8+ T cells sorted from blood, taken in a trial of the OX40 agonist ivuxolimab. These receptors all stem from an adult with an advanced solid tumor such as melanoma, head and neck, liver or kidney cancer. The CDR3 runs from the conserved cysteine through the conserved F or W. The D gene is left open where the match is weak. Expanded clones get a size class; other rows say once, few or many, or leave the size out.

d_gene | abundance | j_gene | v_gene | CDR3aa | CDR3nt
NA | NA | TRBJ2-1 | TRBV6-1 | CASRWWGDEQFF | TGTGCCAGCAGGTGGTGGGGCGATGAGCAGTTCTTC
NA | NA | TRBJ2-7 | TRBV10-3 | CAISESVEFAYEQYF | TGTGCCATCAGTGAGTCAGTCGAGTTTGCCTACGAGCAGTACTTC
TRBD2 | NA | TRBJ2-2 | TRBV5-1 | CASSSYGLGGTGELFF | TGCGCCAGCAGCTCCTACGGACTAGGTGGAACCGGGGAGCTGTTTTTT
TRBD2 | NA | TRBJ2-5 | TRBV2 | CASSEVGREQETQYF | TGTGCCAGCAGTGAAGTCGGGCGGGAGCAAGAGACCCAGTACTTC
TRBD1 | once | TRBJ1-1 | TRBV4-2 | CASSPTTGGRNTEAFF | TGTGCCAGCAGCCCGACCACAGGGGGCAGGAACACTGAAGCTTTCTTT
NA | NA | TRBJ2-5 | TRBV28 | CASSQSGGQETQYF | TGTGCCAGCAGCCAATCCGGGGGCCAAGAGACCCAGTACTTC
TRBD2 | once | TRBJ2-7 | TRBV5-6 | CASSSAGLAGATGEQYF | TGTGCCAGCAGCTCGGCTGGACTAGCGGGAGCAACGGGGGAGCAGTACTTC
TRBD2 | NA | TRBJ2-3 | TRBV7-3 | CASSKTSLGDTQYF | TGTGCCAGCAGCAAGACTAGCCTAGGAGATACGCAGTATTTT
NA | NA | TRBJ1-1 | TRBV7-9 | CASSAYVVGTEAFF | TGTGCCAGCAGCGCATACGTGGTCGGGACTGAAGCTTTCTTT
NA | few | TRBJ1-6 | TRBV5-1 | CASRVTAGNSPLHF | TGCGCCAGCAGGGTGACCGCCGGCAATTCACCCCTCCACTTT
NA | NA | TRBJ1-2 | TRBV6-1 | CASNQGGNYGYTF | TGTGCCAGCAATCAGGGCGGAAACTATGGCTACACCTTC